The rows below give T cell receptor beta chains drawn from one sample of a study of radiotherapy plus CTLA-4 blockade in lung cancer. The table came from immunoSEQ multiplex PCR; TCRdb's copy has only in-frame clones and leaves some out. Of 65,000 to 85,000 clones listed, approximately 76% are singletons. Sequences were derived from peripheral blood, sampled from a patient treated with radiotherapy plus ipilimumab. Source of these receptors: a human donor with non-small cell lung cancer whose response to radiotherapy plus ipilimumab could not be evaluated. Some clones in this sample may be carry-over from other donors' samples. CDR3s include the opening cysteine and the closing phenylalanine or tryptophan. D genes are given only for firm matches. The size entry is marked missing in some rows and otherwise reads once, few, many or a size class.

d_gene,abundance,v_gene,j_gene,CDR3aa,CDR3nt
.,.,TRBV27,TRBJ1-1,CASSLLPPGTLNTEAFF,TGTGCCAGCAGTTTACTCCCCCCAGGGACATTGAACACTGAAGCTTTCTTT
.,.,TRBV7-3,TRBJ2-3,CASSGRRRALVDSTQYF,TGTGCCAGCAGCGGCAGGAGGCGTGCGTTAGTGGACAGTACGCAGTATTTT
TRBD1,.,TRBV6-6,TRBJ1-4,CASRGGQGWTNEKLFF,TGTGCCAGCAGGGGAGGACAGGGCTGGACTAATGAAAAACTGTTTTTT
TRBD1,.,TRBV7-9,TRBJ1-3,CASSLGQGGNTIYF,TGTGCCAGCAGCTTAGGACAGGGAGGAAACACCATATATTTT
.,.,TRBV6-6,TRBJ2-3,CASSYNRAGLGDTQYF,TGTGCCAGCAGTTACAATCGGGCGGGGCTTGGGGATACGCAGTATTTT
.,.,TRBV18,TRBJ1-5,CASSPDSYNQPQHF,TGTGCCAGCTCACCCGACAGCTACAATCAGCCCCAGCATTTT
TRBD1,few,TRBV28,TRBJ2-7,CASSFRRVLIRDRGDEQYF,TGTGCCAGCAGTTTTAGACGGGTCCTGATCCGGGACAGGGGAGACGAGCAGTACTTC
TRBD1,.,TRBV2,TRBJ2-5,CASNRGPQETQYF,TGTGCCAGCAACAGGGGACCTCAAGAGACCCAGTACTTC
.,.,TRBV5-4,TRBJ1-2,CASMPRAGMGYGYTF,TGTGCCAGCATGCCCAGGGCAGGCATGGGCTATGGCTACACCTTC
TRBD1,.,TRBV2,TRBJ2-7,CASRGQVHEQYF,TGTGCCAGCAGGGGACAGGTCCACGAGCAGTACTTC
.,.,TRBV19,TRBJ1-1,CASSIGPRVMAFF,TGTGCCAGTAGTATAGGCCCTCGGGTGATGGCTTTCTTT
.,.,TRBV2,TRBJ2-2,CASSRTGELFF,TGTGCCAGCAGTCGTACCGGGGAGCTGTTTTTT
TRBD1,.,TRBV29-1,TRBJ1-4,CSATGQGAGRSEKLFF,TGCAGCGCTACGGGACAGGGGGCGGGGAGAAGCGAAAAACTGTTTTTT
.,.,TRBV6-5,TRBJ2-7,CASSPRRGEQYF,TGTGCCAGCAGTCCACGGAGAGGGGAGCAGTACTTC
.,.,TRBV18,TRBJ2-1,CASSLRGPGVGSYNEQFF,TGTGCCAGCTCCCTCAGGGGACCAGGAGTCGGCTCCTACAATGAGCAGTTCTTC
TRBD1,.,TRBV5-1,TRBJ2-1,CASSPGQGGYNEQFF,TGCGCCAGCAGCCCGGGACAGGGGGGTTACAATGAGCAGTTCTTC
TRBD1,few,TRBV19,TRBJ1-2,CASTVTGMRSYTF,TGTGCCAGTACGGTGACAGGGATGAGGAGCTACACCTTC
TRBD2,once,TRBV6-6,TRBJ2-7,CASGLGGGEQYF,TGTGCCAGCGGGCTCGGGGGGGGAGAGCAGTACTTC
.,.,TRBV19,TRBJ1-5,CASSPRQDPYQPQHF,TGTGCCAGTAGTCCCCGACAGGACCCTTACCAGCCCCAGCATTTT
.,once,TRBV18,TRBJ1-2,CASSPDAAYGYTF,TGTGCCAGCTCACCTGACGCGGCCTATGGCTACACCTTC
.,once,TRBV29-1,TRBJ1-1,CSVDGDNQIEAFF,TGCAGCGTTGACGGGGACAACCAAATTGAAGCTTTCTTT
TRBD2,once,TRBV7-2,TRBJ2-1,CASSLLGGGNEQFF,TGTGCCAGCAGCCTCCTCGGCGGGGGGAATGAGCAGTTCTTC
TRBD1,.,TRBV28,TRBJ2-7,CASSLTGGYGQYF,TGTGCCAGCAGTTTGACAGGGGGCTACGGGCAGTACTTC
.,.,TRBV5-1,TRBJ1-1,CASSISTGSYTEAFF,TGCGCCAGCAGTATATCGACAGGTTCGTACACTGAAGCTTTCTTT
TRBD1,.,TRBV6-5,TRBJ1-1,CASSYGTGGGTEAFF,TGTGCCAGCAGTTACGGTACAGGGGGAGGCACTGAAGCTTTCTTT
TRBD1,.,TRBV7-2,TRBJ1-6,CASSPGTGGLPLHF,TGTGCCAGCAGCCCAGGGACAGGAGGTCTCCCCCTCCACTTT
TRBD2,.,TRBV11-2,TRBJ2-1,CASSLASWLAGYEQFF,TGTGCCAGCAGCTTAGCATCTTGGCTAGCGGGGTATGAGCAGTTCTTC
.,once,TRBV5-6,TRBJ2-1,CASSRTVDLYNEQFF,TGTGCCAGCAGCAGGACAGTCGACCTTTACAATGAGCAGTTCTTC
.,once,TRBV7-6,TRBJ2-1,CASSTTTNNEQFF,TGTGCCAGCAGCACGACTACCAACAATGAGCAGTTCTTC
TRBD2,once,TRBV2,TRBJ2-1,CASRIAGGSSYNEQFF,TGTGCCAGCAGAATAGCGGGGGGCTCCTCCTACAATGAGCAGTTCTTC
.,.,TRBV15,TRBJ1-1,CATSREPAVNTEAFF,TGTGCCACCAGCAGAGAACCCGCAGTGAACACTGAAGCTTTCTTT
TRBD2,.,TRBV2,TRBJ2-1,CASGLADNEQFF,TGTGCCAGCGGACTAGCGGACAATGAGCAGTTCTTC
.,few,TRBV19,TRBJ1-5,CASSIVGHSNQPQHF,TGTGCCAGTAGTATAGTAGGACATAGCAATCAGCCCCAGCATTTT
.,few,TRBV9,TRBJ2-1,CASSVDGVGQFF,TGTGCCAGCAGCGTAGACGGGGTTGGGCAGTTCTTC
TRBD2,.,TRBV11-3,TRBJ2-2,CASSLGREGTGELFF,TGTGCCAGCAGCTTAGGCAGGGAGGGCACCGGGGAGCTGTTTTTT
.,.,TRBV5-1,TRBJ2-5,CASSLPAEETQYF,TGCGCCAGCAGCCTGCCCGCAGAAGAGACCCAGTACTTC
TRBD1,.,TRBV28,TRBJ2-3,CASRTLDRVNF,TGTGCCAGCAGAACGCTGGACAGGGTTAATTTT
TRBD1,.,TRBV2,TRBJ1-5,CASSHQGGYSNQPQHF,TGTGCCAGCAGTCACCAAGGGGGCTATAGCAATCAGCCCCAGCATTTT
.,.,TRBV7-3,TRBJ2-6,CASSDLGLSGANVLTF,TGTGCCAGCAGCGACCTGGGGCTCTCTGGGGCCAACGTCCTGACTTTC
.,.,TRBV5-1,TRBJ2-5,CASSLAVGEWGQETQYF,TGCGCCAGCAGCTTGGCGGTCGGGGAATGGGGACAAGAGACCCAGTACTTC
TRBD1,.,TRBV7-7,TRBJ1-1,CASSLVQGTEAFF,TGTGCTAGCAGCCTTGTACAGGGGACTGAAGCTTTCTTT
.,.,TRBV4-2,TRBJ1-3,CASSQVGGYGNTIYF,TGTGCCAGCAGCCAAGTAGGAGGTTATGGGAACACCATATATTTT
TRBD1,.,TRBV29-1,TRBJ2-6,CSVGNRGSGANVLTF,TGCAGCGTAGGGAACAGGGGGTCTGGGGCCAACGTCCTGACTTTC
TRBD1,.,TRBV27,TRBJ2-7,CASSLTGGPYEQYF,TGTGCCAGCAGTTTGACAGGGGGTCCCTACGAGCAGTACTTC
.,many,TRBV10-3,TRBJ2-7,CAISGGAYEQYF,TGTGCCATCTCGGGTGGAGCCTACGAGCAGTACTTC
.,.,TRBV6-6,TRBJ2-1,CASSYSHGFQEQFF,TGTGCCAGCAGTTACTCCCACGGGTTTCAGGAGCAGTTCTTC
.,once,TRBV5-1,TRBJ1-1,CASSRQGNEAFF,TGCGCCAGCAGCCGACAAGGTAATGAAGCTTTCTTT
.,few,TRBV11-3,TRBJ2-2,CASSSRGPETGELFF,TGTGCCAGCAGCTCCAGGGGACCGGAAACCGGGGAGCTGTTTTTT
TRBD1,.,TRBV15,TRBJ1-4,CATSRDGGWGTGDEKLFF,TGTGCCACCAGCAGAGATGGCGGGTGGGGGACAGGGGATGAAAAACTGTTTTTT